These 16 T cell receptor beta chains share one sample of origin, sequenced in a study of OX40 agonist ivuxolimab in advanced cancers. Assay used: immunoSEQ multiplex PCR; TCRdb lists only in-frame clones, some missing. The top ten hold roughly a tenth of the sample, which has tens of thousands of clones, roughly 94% seen once. Material: CD4+ or CD8+ T cells sorted from blood, obtained in a trial of the OX40 agonist ivuxolimab. Receptor source: an adult with an advanced solid tumor such as melanoma, head and neck, liver or kidney cancer.

V usage is TRBV5-4 and J usage is TRBJ2-2, with D possibly TRBD2 on 5 matching bases. Germline V gives CDR1 SGHNT, CDR2 YYREEE (reference sequence). Trimming shortened V by 6 bases and J by 1 base, and 13 bases separated the two germline ends. The CDR3 runs to 15 residues. CDR3 in amino acids: CASTPDFQNTGELFF. In DNA, the CDR3 is TGTGCCAGCACCCCGGACTTCCAGAACACCGGGGAGCTGTTTTTT.

CDR3 coding DNA: TGTGCCAGCAGCGTAGCTCAAGCCACCGGGGAGCTGTTTTTT. Translating gives CASSVAQATGELFF. The chain has TRBV9 and TRBJ2-2; D remains unclear. This CDR3 region has 14 residues. Trimming took 0 bases from V and 4 from J, leaving 7 bases between them. CDR1 is SGDLS, CDR2 YYNGEE, per germline.

This chain links TRBV6-5 with TRBJ2-3; 9 nucleotides agree with TRBD2. Germline values: CDR1 MNHEY, CDR2 SVGAGI. The CDR3 loop spans 15 amino acids. The V gene end was trimmed by 2 bases and the J gene end by 6 bases; junction bases not matched to a gene: 6. The CDR3 nucleotides read TGTGCCAGCAGTTACGGGCTAGCGGGAAGGGATACGCAGTATTTT. The encoded protein is CASSYGLAGRDTQYF.

The chain has TRBV4-1 and TRBJ2-5, with no clear D. V lost 0 bases and J lost 0, with 5 bases in between. This CDR3 region has 14 residues. The V gene's germline CDR1 is MGHRA and CDR2 YSYEKL. CDR3: CASSQDRNQETQYF. Written as DNA, the CDR3 is TGCGCCAGCAGCCAAGATAGGAACCAAGAGACCCAGTACTTC.

The rearrangement joins TRBV7-2 to TRBJ1-2; 7 positions agree with TRBD1. Germline V gives CDR1 SGHTA, CDR2 FQGNSA. V lost 5 bases and J lost 1; bases outside the gene matches: 4. The CDR3 has 14 residues. This CDR3 reads CASSPRQGNYGYTF. CDR3 DNA: TGTGCCAGCAGCCCGCGACAGGGTAACTATGGCTACACCTTC.

The chain's CDR3 is CASKKPGRTASGANVLTF. DNA for the CDR3: TGTGCCAGCAAAAAACCGGGACGGACAGCCTCTGGGGCCAACGTCCTGACTTTC. The chain links TRBV28 to TRBJ2-6; D perhaps matches TRBD1 (6 bases). Trimming removed 7 bases at V and 0 bases at J, with 19 bases between. Germline-derived CDR1 and CDR2 are MDHEN and SYDVKM. CDR3 length equals 18 residues.

This chain joins TRBV10-2 and TRBJ2-2; TRBD2 is a possible D gene (6 bases). Germline V gives CDR1 WSHSY, CDR2 SAAADI. This CDR3 region has 14 residues. V lost 4 bases and J lost 0, with 6 bases in between. The CDR3 reads CASSGGTNTGELFF. In DNA, the CDR3 is TGCGCCAGCAGTGGCGGGACGAACACCGGGGAGCTGTTTTTT.

A remark on this clone: One end of the junction is discordant with germline, which a read error may explain. Here the CDR3 DNA reads TGTGCCAGCAGCAGATCGGGAGGGACAGCGAACTACGAGCAGTGCTTC. Its translation: CASSRSGGTANYEQCF. The gene calls are TRBV4-2 and TRBJ2-7, with D perhaps TRBD2 (8 bases). Germline CDR1 is LGHNA and CDR2 is YNFKEQ. The length of the CDR3 is 16 residues.

This chain connects TRBV5-5 to TRBJ2-7, with 9 nucleotides matching TRBD1. The CDR3 totals 18 residues. J lost 4 bases, V lost 3 bases, and 17 bases had no gene match. The germline V gene has CDR1 SGHKS and CDR2 YYEKEE (reference sequence). CDR3 DNA sequence: TGTGCCAGCAGCTCCCCCAAGACCGGGACAGGGATAGAGTACGAGCAGTACTTC. Translating gives CASSSPKTGTGIEYEQYF.

This rearrangement joins TRBV14 to TRBJ2-3, with 7 bases matching TRBD1. CDR1 SGHDN and CDR2 FVKESK come from the germline V gene. There are 14 residues in the CDR3. The junction had 3 bases not matched to a gene; V was cut back by 3 bases and J by 3 bases. CDR3 sequence reads: CASSQDRNTDTQYF. In nucleotides, the CDR3 is TGTGCCAGCAGCCAGGACAGGAATACAGATACGCAGTATTTT.

This chain links TRBV7-3 with TRBJ2-5, with a tentative D call TRBD2 (6 bases). Germline CDR1 reads SGHTA; CDR2 reads FQGTGA. The V end lost 5 bases, the J end lost 2 bases, and 18 bases lay between the germline ends. CDR3 size: 16 residues. The CDR3 here is CASSQEWDCHQETQYF. DNA for the CDR3: TGTGCCAGCAGCCAAGAATGGGACTGTCATCAAGAGACCCAGTACTTC.

The V call is TRBV2, the J call TRBJ2-1, with 10 bases fitting TRBD1. V lost 6 bases to trimming and J lost 7 bases; unmatched junction nucleotides: 9. Looked up from germline, CDR1 is SNHLY and CDR2 is FYNNEI. CDR3 length equals 15 residues. CDR3 nucleotides: TGTGCCAGCAGCGATTGGACAGGGGGTGGTAATGAGCAGTTCTTC. Translation gives CASSDWTGGGNEQFF. Full variable domain (remainder filled in from reference TRBV2 and TRBJ2-1): EPEVTQTPSHQVTQMGQEVILRCVPISNHLYFYWYRQILGQKVEFLVSFYNNEISEKSEIFDDQFSVERPDGSNFTLKIRSTKLEDSAMYFCASSDWTGGGNEQFFGPGTRLTVL.

This chain uses TRBV27 with TRBJ1-5; D remains unclear. The germline CDR1 and CDR2 sequences are MNHEY and SMNVEV (reference sequence). The CDR3 totals 14 residues. V lost 2 bases to trimming and J lost 4 bases, with 9 bases between them. The CDR3 is CASSLHGKNQPQHF. CDR3 DNA: TGTGCCAGCAGTTTACACGGGAAGAATCAGCCCCAGCATTTT.

The gene calls are TRBV5-6 and TRBJ1-4, with a tentative D call TRBD1 (5 bases). CDR3 length equals 13 residues. V was clipped by 0 bases and J by 7 bases, with 7 bases between them. CDR1 is SGHDT, CDR2 YYEEEE, per germline. The CDR3 protein is CASSLVRGEKLFF. The CDR3 bases are TGTGCCAGCAGCTTGGTGAGGGGTGAAAAACTGTTTTTT.

This chain links TRBV10-1 with TRBJ1-5; D is uncertain. With 8 bases removed from V and 7 bases from J, the gap between germline ends came to 9 bases. The CDR3 is made up of 11 amino acids. Germline V CDR1 and CDR2: WNHNN, SYGVQD (reference sequence). CDR3 nucleotides: TGCGCCAGCGCCTCGGGCCAGCCCCAGCATTTT. This encodes CASASGQPQHF.

The chain is built from TRBV27 and TRBJ1-6, with D possibly matching TRBD1 (6 bases). The CDR3 length is 14 residues. CDR1 is MNHEY, CDR2 SMNVEV, per germline (reference sequence). V lost 5 bases, J lost 7 bases, and 12 bases lay in between. DNA for the CDR3: TGTGCCAGCAGTGCCCGAGGGGGGAATTCACCCCTCCACTTT. Its protein is CASSARGGNSPLHF.